The 21 T cell receptor beta chains below were found in one sample sequenced in a study of CD8 T cells in ankylosing spondylitis. MiXCR, run by TCRdb on the 5' RACE reads, gives a single entry per CDR3 protein. Here the sample spans 250,000 or so distinct CDR3 sequences, roughly a quarter being singletons. Sequencing was done on a sample of blood, either unsorted or a sorted T cell fraction (not recorded which). The receptors derive from a male donor with ankylosing spondylitis or in good health (not recorded which).

The V gene is TRBV29-1, the J gene TRBJ1-2; D is ambiguous. CDR1 SQVTM and CDR2 ANQGSEA come from the germline V gene. This CDR3 is built from 11 residues. V lost 5 bases to trimming and J lost 3 bases, with 7 bases between them. The CDR3 reads CSVSSHYGYTF. CDR3 nucleotide sequence: TGCAGCGTTAGCTCGCACTATGGCTACACCTTC.

Ten or more counts support this clonotype. The J gene is TRBJ1-3, the V gene TRBV20-1; D is unclear. This CDR3 has 15 amino acids. The V and J ends lost 3 bases and 2 bases respectively, with 14 bases between them. CDR1 and CDR2 from the germline V gene are DFQATT and SNEGSKA (reference sequence). This CDR3 reads CSASGLGRPGNTIYF. The CDR3, as DNA: TGCAGTGCTAGTGGACTTGGGAGGCCTGGAAACACCATATATTTT.

This sequence joins TRBV20-1 and TRBJ2-7, with D hard to call. The V end lost 6 bases, the J end lost 5 bases, and 14 bases lay between the germline ends. CDR1 is DFQATT, CDR2 SNEGSKA, per germline (reference sequence). This CDR3 spans 12 amino acids. The CDR3 nucleotides read TGCAGTGCCCGGCCGAGACATCACGAGCAGTACTTC. The encoded protein is CSARPRHHEQYF.

This clonotype occurred many times. The V gene is TRBV27, the J gene TRBJ1-6; D is unresolved. Germline-derived CDR1 and CDR2 are MNHEY and SMNVEV (reference sequence). The V and J ends lost 5 bases and 5 bases respectively, with 10 bases between them. CDR3 length: 14 residues. This chain's CDR3 is CASSMETDNSPLHF. The CDR3, as DNA: TGTGCCAGCAGTATGGAGACCGATAATTCACCCCTCCACTTT.

This clonotype was seen repeatedly, ten times or more. Here the CDR3 reads CASSFFPATYEQYF. In DNA form, the CDR3 reads TGTGCCAGCAGTTTTTTCCCCGCAACCTACGAGCAGTACTTC. The chain is built from TRBV12-3 or TRBV12-4 and TRBJ2-7, with D unclear. V was shortened by 3 bases and J by 2 bases, with 11 bases between the two germline ends. The CDR3 covers 14 residues.

Comments on this clonotype: A much larger clone differs by one base, so this may be a read error. V gene TRBV20-1 combines with J gene TRBJ2-5; D is unclear. V dropped 2 bases and J dropped 2 bases, with 6 bases sitting between them. The length of the CDR3 is 12 residues. Germline values: CDR1 DFQATT, CDR2 SNEGSKA (reference sequence). Written as DNA, the CDR3 is TGCAGTGCTAGACAGTATCAAGAGACCCAGTACTTC. This codes for CSARQYQETQYF.

This clonotype was found a few times. The chain combines TRBV6-5 with TRBJ1-1, with 10 bases that match TRBD1. The CDR3 spans 16 residues. The germline CDR1 and CDR2 sequences are MNHEY and SVGAGI. J gave up 4 bases and V 2 bases, and 7 bases lay outside the gene matches. The CDR3 bases are TGTGCCAGCAGTTACACCCGACAGGGGGCCGTCACTGAAGCTTTCTTT. This gives the protein CASSYTRQGAVTEAFF.

The sample holds many counts of this clonotype. V gene TRBV2 combines with J gene TRBJ1-6, with unresolved D. Germline V gene lookup returns CDR1 SNHLY and CDR2 FYNNEI. V lost 6 bases and J lost 0, with 9 bases in between. The CDR3 is 15 residues long. This chain's CDR3 is CASRRAGSYNSPLHF. CDR3 coding DNA: TGTGCCAGCAGGAGGGCAGGCTCCTATAATTCACCCCTCCACTTT. The variable domain in full, with the rest retrieved from reference TRBV2 and TRBJ1-6, is EPEVTQTPSHQVTQMGQEVILRCVPISNHLYFYWYRQILGQKVEFLVSFYNNEISEKSEIFDDQFSVERPDGSNFTLKIRSTKLEDSAMYFCASRRAGSYNSPLHFGNGTRLTVT.

This clonotype has a handful of counts. This chain joins TRBV12-3 or TRBV12-4 and TRBJ2-5; D is perhaps TRBD1 (6 bases). Trimming pared 6 bases from V and 6 bases from J, leaving 14 bases between. This CDR3 is built from 13 residues. This CDR3 is CASSKGQTQTQYF. In nucleotides, the CDR3 is TGTGCCAGCAGCAAGGGACAAACCCAGACCCAGTACTTC.

The V call is TRBV20-1, the J call TRBJ1-1, with TRBD1 identical over 9 bases. The J segment lost 0 bases and the V segment lost 3 bases, leaving 5 bases of the junction unmatched. Per the germline V gene, CDR1 is DFQATT and CDR2 is SNEGSKA (reference sequence). The CDR3 runs to 15 residues. This chain's CDR3 is CSARRTGAMNTEAFF. The DNA of the CDR3 is TGCAGTGCTAGGAGGACAGGGGCTATGAACACTGAAGCTTTCTTT.

Only a few counts were recorded for this clonotype. The chain uses TRBV10-3 and TRBJ1-2; TRBD1 might be the D (5 bases). The CDR3 length is 14 residues. The V gene's germline CDR1 is ENHRY and CDR2 SYGVKD. V was clipped by 2 bases and J by 4 bases, with 11 bases between them. In DNA, the CDR3 is TGTGCCATCAGTGAGGAGGGCAGGGCCTATGGCTACACCTTC. It translates to CAISEEGRAYGYTF.

The table lists this clonotype with many counts. The chain links TRBV10-3 to TRBJ2-3; 10 bases map to TRBD2. CDR1 ENHRY and CDR2 SYGVKD come from the germline V gene. J was trimmed by 1 base and V by 8 bases; bases with no gene match: 9. The CDR3 runs 16 residues. The CDR3 coding sequence is TGTGCCATCGGGACTAGCGTGGACAGGGGCACAGATACGCAGTATTTT. This gives the protein CAIGTSVDRGTDTQYF.

The chain carries TRBV7-2 and TRBJ1-2; D call uncertain. The CDR3 consists of 14 residues. Trimming took off 1 base at V and 4 bases at J, with 10 bases between the two ends. Germline V gene data show CDR1 as SGHTA and CDR2 as FQGNSA. The CDR3, as DNA: TGTGCCAGCAGCTTAGTTCCAGCCCTCTATGGCTACACCTTC. Residues: CASSLVPALYGYTF.

This clonotype has a count of ten or more. The chain links TRBV11-3 to TRBJ2-2, with TRBD1 identical over 10 bases. The CDR3 has 15 amino acids. Germline trimming cut 4 bases from V and 7 bases from J; bases unmatched to any gene: 6. The germline gives CDR1 SGHNT, CDR2 YENEEA. The CDR3 here is CASSSRDRGHGELFF. CDR3 nucleotides: TGTGCCAGCAGCTCGCGGGACAGGGGCCACGGGGAGCTGTTTTTT.

This clonotype was seen many times. The rearrangement links TRBV2 to TRBJ2-2; no clear D. The CDR3 covers 15 residues. Germline lookup yields CDR1 SNHLY and CDR2 FYNNEI. The V gene lost 1 base and the J gene lost 2 bases, with 8 bases spanning the gap. In DNA form, the CDR3 reads TGTGCCAGCAGTGAAGTTGTCACTAACACCGGGGAGCTGTTTTTT. Translation gives CASSEVVTNTGELFF.

This clonotype appeared once. With a much larger clone just one base away, this may be a read error. The V and J genes are TRBV20-1 and TRBJ2-3; D is perhaps TRBD2 (6 bases). Germline V gene sequence: CDR1 DFQATT, CDR2 SNEGSKA (reference sequence). The CDR3 spans 12 residues. V lost 6 bases and J lost 3, with 10 bases in between. CDR3 in DNA: TGCAGTGCGGGGAGGAGGACAGATACGCAGTATTTT. Its protein is CSAGRRTDTQYF.

In its sample, this clonotype was seen many times. This chain joins TRBV29-1 and TRBJ1-3, with D hard to call. There are 16 residues in the CDR3. V lost 0 bases to trimming and J lost 4 bases, with 16 bases between them. The germline CDR1 and CDR2 sequences are SQVTM and ANQGSEA. CDR3 sequence: CSVEDSLGGTGNTIYF. The CDR3 coding sequence is TGCAGCGTTGAAGATTCCTTAGGAGGCACAGGAAACACCATATATTTT.

This clonotype was counted a single time. The chain combines TRBV5-1 with TRBJ2-7, with D uncertain. Germline CDR1 and CDR2: SGHRS and YFSETQ. V lost 1 base, J lost 7 bases, and 9 bases lay in between. The CDR3 runs 12 residues. CDR3 sequence reads: CASSLWGWEQYF. CDR3 bases: TGCGCCAGCAGCTTGTGGGGTTGGGAGCAGTACTTC.

The table lists this clonotype with many counts. The chain carries TRBV5-1 and TRBJ1-3; possible D gene TRBD1, 6 bases. CDR3 size: 14 residues. V was trimmed by 1 base and J by 2 bases, leaving 7 bases between them. In germline, CDR1 is SGHRS, CDR2 YFSETQ. In nucleotides, the CDR3 is TGCGCCAGCAGCTTGACAGGGACTGGAAACACCATATATTTT. Protein sequence: CASSLTGTGNTIYF.

The table lists this clonotype with a few counts. The chain carries TRBV10-3 and TRBJ2-6; TRBD2 might be the D (6 bases). V lost 4 bases to trimming and J lost 1 base, with 8 bases between them. The germline V gene has CDR1 ENHRY and CDR2 SYGVKD. The CDR3 is 15 amino acids. The chain's CDR3 is CAISVGGSGANVLTF. The CDR3 coding sequence is TGTGCCATCAGTGTTGGAGGGTCTGGGGCCAACGTCCTGACTTTC.

This clonotype was counted at least ten times. The gene calls are TRBV12-3 or TRBV12-4 and TRBJ1-4; a possible D gene is TRBD1 (5 bases). Trimming took 6 bases from V and 0 from J, leaving 11 bases between them. The CDR3 has 15 residues. CDR3 in DNA: TGTGCCAGCAGCGCGCAGGGCGCAACTAATGAAAAACTGTTTTTT. Translated: CASSAQGATNEKLFF.